The 32 T cell receptor beta chains reported below all come from one sample, sequenced in a study of T cell responses to AZD1222 COVID-19 vaccine. Generated by immunoSEQ multiplex PCR, the TCRdb table keeps only in-frame clones and is missing some. The table includes approximately 100,000 clones, around 85% detected once. The starting material was peripheral blood, obtained 28 days after the second AZD1222 dose. Receptors were obtained from an adult who received the AZD1222 COVID-19 vaccine.

V and J are TRBV11-2 and TRBJ2-7, with TRBD2 identical over 12 bases. Germline loops: CDR1 SGHAT, CDR2 FQNNGV. The CDR3 is 15 amino acids. Trimming removed 6 bases from V and 3 bases from J; junction bases left unmatched: 6. CDR3 bases: TGTGCCAGCAGAATCAGGACTAGCGGGGACTACGAGCAGTACTTC. Protein sequence: CASRIRTSGDYEQYF.

This sequence joins TRBV7-9 and TRBJ2-7; D may match TRBD1 or TRBD2 (6 bases each). Germline lookup yields CDR1 SEHNR and CDR2 FQNEAQ (reference sequence). The CDR3 loop spans 15 amino acids. V was pared by 2 bases and J by 2 bases, with 13 bases between. Here the CDR3 DNA reads TGTGCCAGCAGCTTAACCGGACAGCGGGCCTACGAGCAGTACTTC. This codes for CASSLTGQRAYEQYF.

In its sample, this clone was seen once. V usage is TRBV18 and J usage is TRBJ2-6, with D possibly being TRBD1 (6 bases). The CDR3 totals 16 residues. Trimming cost V 0 bases and J 2 bases, with 8 bases left between them. The germline CDR1 and CDR2 sequences are KGHSH and LQKENI. The CDR3 nucleotides are TGTGCCAGCTCACCACCTCGACAGGCTGGGGCCAACGTCCTGACTTTC. Its protein product is CASSPPRQAGANVLTF. Full variable domain (rest looked up from reference TRBV18 and TRBJ2-6): NAGVMQNPRHLVRRRGQEARLRCSPMKGHSHVYWYRQLPEEGLKFMVYLQKENIIDESGMPKERFSAEFPKEGPSILRIQQVVRGDSAAYFCASSPPRQAGANVLTFGAGSRLTVL.

The V call is TRBV30, the J call TRBJ1-2; perhaps TRBD1 as D (5 bases). This CDR3 is built from 15 residues. V was cut by 2 bases and J by 5 bases, with 18 bases left in between. CDR1 is GTSNPN and CDR2 is SVGIG in the germline V gene (reference sequence). CDR3 residues: CAWSNGRTHDYGYTF. CDR3 bases: TGTGCCTGGAGTAATGGTAGGACACACGATTATGGCTACACCTTC.

The chain is built from TRBV24-1 and TRBJ2-7, with 8 bases that match TRBD2. This CDR3 is built from 16 residues. Germline lookup yields CDR1 KGHDR and CDR2 SFDVKD. V gave up 7 bases and J gave up 0 bases; unmatched junction bases: 10. The CDR3 nucleotides are TGTGCCACCAGCCCCCCCGGGAGGGATTACTCCTACGAGCAGTACTTC. This encodes CATSPPGRDYSYEQYF.

The chain is built from TRBV18 and TRBJ2-5; 7 nucleotides align to TRBD2. Per germline, CDR1 KGHSH and CDR2 LQKENI. The CDR3 spans 15 residues. V was pared by 2 bases and J by 5 bases, with 8 bases of the junction left unmatched. CDR3 DNA: TGTGCCAGCTCACCAAATTCGGGTAGCGGGGAGACCCAGTACTTC. Translation: CASSPNSGSGETQYF.

The chain recombines TRBV7-3 with TRBJ2-2; 11 nucleotides line up with TRBD2. The CDR3 has 20 residues. CDR1 is SGHTA, CDR2 FQGTGA, per germline. J gave up 3 bases and V 1 base, and 13 bases lay outside the gene matches. Here the CDR3 reads CASSLNPLASGRKDTGELFF. CDR3 coding DNA: TGTGCCAGCAGCTTAAACCCCCTGGCTAGCGGGAGGAAGGACACCGGGGAGCTGTTTTTT.

This clone was seen a single time. The rearrangement links TRBV7-2 to TRBJ2-7; 15 positions match TRBD2. J was trimmed by 7 bases and V by 5 bases; bases with no gene match: 3. Germline CDR1 is SGHTA and CDR2 is FQGNSA. CDR3 length: 14 amino acids. CDR3 residues: CASSTGLAGGEQYF. The CDR3 region has the DNA TGTGCCAGCAGCACGGGACTAGCGGGAGGAGAGCAGTACTTC.

The rearrangement uses TRBV7-2 and TRBJ2-3; D is perhaps TRBD2 (6 bases). CDR1 is SGHTA and CDR2 is FQGNSA in the germline V gene. The CDR3 sequence is 16 residues long. V lost 5 bases, J lost 1 base, and 16 bases lay in between. The CDR3 spells CASSRDFSPGTDTQYF. As DNA, the CDR3 is TGTGCCAGCAGCCGGGACTTCTCACCCGGCACAGATACGCAGTATTTT.

This chain joins TRBV11-2 and TRBJ2-3; maybe TRBD2 (5 bases). Looked up from germline, CDR1 is SGHAT and CDR2 is FQNNGV. The CDR3 has 15 residues. Trimming stripped 2 bases from V and 6 bases from J, with 15 bases between. The CDR3 DNA sequence: TGTGCCAGCAGCTTAACATTAGTGGAGGTGGATACGCAGTATTTT. This encodes CASSLTLVEVDTQYF.

The chain joins TRBV4-2 to TRBJ2-5; D is possibly TRBD2 (6 bases). Germline CDR1 is LGHNA and CDR2 is YNFKEQ. V was clipped by 6 bases and J by 10 bases, with 18 bases between them. This CDR3 has 13 residues. The CDR3 coding sequence is TGTGCCAGCAGGGGAACAGGATCGGGGGACCAGTACTTC. Its protein is CASRGTGSGDQYF.

The chain combines TRBV30 with TRBJ2-3; possibly TRBD2 for D (6 bases). The V and J ends lost 3 bases and 1 base respectively, with 14 bases between them. Germline V gene lookup returns CDR1 GTSNPN and CDR2 SVGIG (reference sequence). CDR3 length equals 15 residues. The CDR3, as DNA: TGTGCCTGGAGCCCTGGATCGGGGGGCACAGATACGCAGTATTTT. Amino acid sequence: CAWSPGSGGTDTQYF.

The chain employs TRBV7-9 and TRBJ1-6; 8 bases line up with TRBD1. The CDR3 has 17 amino acids. V was clipped by 0 bases and J by 10 bases; unmatched bases: 11. Germline CDR1 SEHNR, CDR2 FQNEAQ (reference sequence). The CDR3 spells CASSLASGTGGESPLHF. CDR3 nucleotide sequence: TGTGCCAGCAGCTTAGCGTCAGGGACAGGCGGGGAATCACCCCTCCACTTT.

The V and J genes are TRBV24-1 and TRBJ2-7; 9 bases fit TRBD1. J gave up 0 bases and V 4 bases, and 6 bases lay outside the gene matches. Germline values: CDR1 KGHDR, CDR2 SFDVKD. The CDR3 consists of 16 residues. CDR3 sequence: CATSDPTGQGSYEQYF. In nucleotides, the CDR3 is TGTGCCACCAGTGACCCCACGGGACAGGGCTCCTACGAGCAGTACTTC.

The chain recombines TRBV19 with TRBJ1-1; D unresolved. This CDR3 is built from 13 residues. Germline loops: CDR1 LNHDA, CDR2 SQIVND (reference sequence). The V end lost 8 bases, the J end lost 0 bases, and 10 bases lay between the germline ends. This CDR3 is CASGKQMNTEAFF. CDR3 DNA: TGTGCCAGTGGGAAACAGATGAACACTGAAGCTTTCTTT.

The chain couples TRBV6-2 or TRBV6-3 to TRBJ2-7, with 9 bases aligning to TRBD2. This CDR3 has 15 amino acids. The germline V gene has CDR1 MNHEY and CDR2 SVGEGT. Losses at the gene ends were 4 bases for V and 3 bases for J; bases not matched to a gene: 7. In DNA form, the CDR3 reads TGTGCCAGCAGTTCCGGACTAGCGCCGAACTACGAGCAGTACTTC. It specifies CASSSGLAPNYEQYF.

This clone came up a few times. This chain uses TRBV30 with TRBJ2-3, with D hard to call. Germline lookup yields CDR1 GTSNPN and CDR2 SVGIG (reference sequence). Trimming cost V 2 bases and J 0 bases, with 15 bases left between them. The CDR3 is 16 amino acids. The chain's CDR3 is CAWSPEQETSTDTQYF. The CDR3, as DNA: TGTGCCTGGAGTCCCGAGCAAGAGACTAGCACAGATACGCAGTATTTT. Combining the CDR3 with reference TRBV30 and TRBJ2-3 gives the whole variable domain SQTIHQWPATLVQPVGSPLSLECTVEGTSNPNLYWYRQAAGRGLQLLFYSVGIGQISSEVPQNLSASRPQDRQFILSSKKLLLSDSGFYLCAWSPEQETSTDTQYFGPGTRLTVL.

The chain carries TRBV7-9 and TRBJ2-3, with 9 bases identical to TRBD1. The junction had 3 bases not matched to a gene; V was cut back by 5 bases and J by 0 bases. The CDR3 sequence is 15 residues long. Germline CDR1 is SEHNR and CDR2 is FQNEAQ (reference sequence). This chain's CDR3 is CASSRTGVSTDTQYF. The CDR3 DNA sequence: TGTGCCAGCAGCCGGACAGGGGTTAGCACAGATACGCAGTATTTT.

The gene calls are TRBV20-1 and TRBJ2-5; the D is unclear. V was trimmed by 3 bases and J by 1 base, leaving 12 bases between them. The CDR3 sequence is 14 residues long. In germline, CDR1 is DFQATT, CDR2 SNEGSKA (reference sequence). CDR3 DNA sequence: TGCAGTGCTAGTGTCATAGGGTTCCAAGAGACCCAGTACTTC. This gives the protein CSASVIGFQETQYF.

The gene calls are TRBV19 and TRBJ2-2; D perhaps matches TRBD1 (5 bases). The V end lost 4 bases, the J end lost 8 bases, and 23 bases lay between the germline ends. Germline CDR1 is LNHDA and CDR2 is SQIVND (reference sequence). CDR3 length: 17 residues. The CDR3 DNA reads TGTGCCAGTAGTACCGGACGGACAACGTCGGCCGGAGGGGAGCTGTTTTTT. This translates into CASSTGRTTSAGGELFF.

The chain employs TRBV7-8 and TRBJ1-4; D is perhaps TRBD1 (5 bases). The CDR3 extends over 15 amino acids. Trimming removed 0 bases at V and 5 bases at J, with 10 bases between. CDR1 SGHVS and CDR2 FQNEAQ come from the germline V gene. As DNA, the CDR3 is TGTGCCAGCAGCTTAGCCGGGACGCAGAATGAAAAACTGTTTTTT. It yields the protein CASSLAGTQNEKLFF.

This clone was recorded a few times. The chain joins TRBV10-1 to TRBJ2-1; 15 nucleotides align to TRBD2. This CDR3 has 14 amino acids. Germline lookup yields CDR1 WNHNN and CDR2 SYGVQD (reference sequence). The ends lost 4 bases at V and 14 bases at J; junction bases unmatched: 6. CDR3 in amino acids: CASSVGLAGGPKFF. As DNA, the CDR3 is TGCGCCAGCAGTGTCGGACTAGCGGGAGGGCCGAAGTTCTTC.

V is TRBV7-9 and J is TRBJ2-7; TRBD1 matches 8 bases. This CDR3 is built from 13 residues. CDR1 SEHNR and CDR2 FQNEAQ come from the germline V gene (reference sequence). Unmatched junction bases numbered 7, after V lost 5 bases and J lost 7 bases. CDR3 coding DNA: TGTGCCAGCAGCCCGACAGGGGTCCGAGAGCAGTACTTC. Amino acid sequence: CASSPTGVREQYF. The whole variable domain, remainder taken from reference TRBV7-9 and TRBJ2-7, is DTGVSQNPRHKITKRGQNVTFRCDPISEHNRLYWYRQTLGQGPEFLTYFQNEAQLEKSRLLSDRFSAERPKGSFSTLEIQRTEQGDSAMYLCASSPTGVREQYFGPGTRLTVT.

The rearrangement uses TRBV28 and TRBJ2-5, with D unresolved. V dropped 4 bases and J dropped 2 bases, with 14 bases sitting between them. The germline gives CDR1 MDHEN, CDR2 SYDVKM. The CDR3 spans 15 residues. The CDR3, as DNA: TGTGCCAGCAGTTGGGAAGAAGGTGATCAAGAGACCCAGTACTTC. Protein: CASSWEEGDQETQYF.

The CDR3 region has the DNA TGTGCCAGCAGCCCCGGACCCACATTGAACACCGGGGAGCTGTTTTTT. It yields the protein CASSPGPTLNTGELFF. The rearrangement joins TRBV5-5 to TRBJ2-2; D is unclear. This CDR3 spans 16 amino acids. The germline V and J ends were trimmed by 4 bases and 1 base, with 14 bases remaining between them. CDR1 is SGHKS and CDR2 is YYEKEE in the germline V gene (reference sequence). Full variable domain (remainder filled in from reference TRBV5-5 and TRBJ2-2): DAGVTQSPTHLIKTRGQQVTLRCSPISGHKSVSWYQQVLGQGPQFIFQYYEKEERGRGNFPDRFSARQFPNYSSELNVNALLLGDSALYLCASSPGPTLNTGELFFGEGSRLTVL.

This chain uses TRBV21-1 with TRBJ1-6; the table's TRBD1 call for D was not verified on the DNA. TRBV21-1 is assigned pseudogene status. CDR3 length equals 15 residues. CDR3 sequence: CASSSWGRPNSPLHF. CDR3 nucleotide sequence: TGTGCCAGCAGCTCCTGGGGCAGACCCAATTCACCCCTCCACTTT.

The chain joins TRBV2 to TRBJ1-4; unclear D gene. This CDR3 contains 15 residues. The V gene's germline CDR1 is SNHLY and CDR2 FYNNEI. The V end was cut by 8 bases, the J end by 2 bases, with 15 bases between. The CDR3 bases are TGTGCCAGCGGGCGCTTGCCTGCGACTAATGAAAAACTGTTTTTT. It translates to CASGRLPATNEKLFF.

This chain joins TRBV12-5 and TRBJ2-5; no definite D call. The CDR3 totals 12 residues. Trimming removed 5 bases from V and 4 bases from J, with 8 bases in between. Looked up from germline, CDR1 is LGHNT and CDR2 is FRNRAP. CDR3 bases: TGTGCTAGTGGTCCAGCAACAGAGACCCAGTACTTC. It is translated as CASGPATETQYF. Based on the CDR3 plus reference TRBV12-5 and TRBJ2-5, the full variable domain is DARVTQTPRHKVTEMGQEVTMRCQPILGHNTVFWYRQTMMQGLELLAYFRNRAPLDDSGMPKDRFSAEMPDATLATLKIQPSEPRDSAVYFCASGPATETQYFGPGTRLLVL.

This clone was seen a few times. The chain combines TRBV7-9 with TRBJ1-1; D gene ambiguous. CDR3 length: 14 residues. Trimming took off 4 bases at V and 2 bases at J, with 11 bases between the two ends. Germline V CDR1 and CDR2: SEHNR, FQNEAQ (reference sequence). CDR3 nucleotides: TGTGCCAGCAGCTCCCGTTTCTACAACACTGAAGCTTTCTTT. It encodes CASSSRFYNTEAFF.

To note about this clone: Its ends do not fully match the called genes, so a read error is possible. J is TRBJ1-5 and V is TRBV6-5; no definite D call. Germline-derived CDR1 and CDR2 are MNHEY and SVGAGI. This CDR3 has 14 amino acids. CDR3 coding DNA: TGTGCCAGCAGGGACGGACTTAGCAATCAGTCCCAGCATTTT. Amino acids: CASRDGLSNQSQHF.

This clone was observed a single time. The chain is built from TRBV3-1 (or the pseudogene TRBV3-2) and TRBJ2-2; TRBD1 matches 9 bases. Trimming cost V 0 bases and J 4 bases; bases outside gene matches: 9. Germline CDR1 is LGHDT and CDR2 is YNNKEL (reference sequence). The CDR3 spans 18 residues. CDR3 bases: TGTGCCAGCAGCCAAGATCTTGTAGGGACAGGGAGCACCGGGGAGCTGTTTTTT. It codes for CASSQDLVGTGSTGELFF.

This rearrangement joins TRBV27 to TRBJ2-7; TRBD1 matches 7 bases. The V gene's germline CDR1 is MNHEY and CDR2 SMNVEV (reference sequence). This CDR3 spans 13 amino acids. J was trimmed by 0 bases and V by 7 bases; bases with no gene match: 3. The CDR3 is CASKRGPSYEQYF. The CDR3 DNA reads TGTGCCAGCAAAAGGGGGCCCTCCTACGAGCAGTACTTC.